This T cell receptor (beta chain) emerged from a study of long-term antiretroviral therapy in people with HIV. Study results and limitations: Blood sampling spanned 2004 to 2017, possibly under older ART regimens. Compared with controls, HIV repertoires showed narrower CDR3 length ranges.

V gave up 1 base and J gave up 6 bases; unmatched junction bases: 4. There are 15 residues in the CDR3. CDR1 and CDR2 from the germline V gene are SGHAT and FQNNGV. About this clone: Its antigen is not known.

Running of the v3.0 immunoSEQ assay took place at survey level. TCRdb's table, derived via immunoSEQ multiplex PCR, lists solely in-frame clones and lacks some. The sample shows 15,000 to 20,000 clones, roughly four fifths of them seen only once. The sequenced sample was unsorted PBMCs, obtained 2.2 years after starting antiretroviral therapy. The rearrangement links TRBV11-2 to TRBJ2-1; 9 bases fit TRBD2. The sequence was obtained from a man aged 45-60 years with HIV. This CDR3 is CASSLGAGGSNEQFF. The CDR3 DNA follows: TGTGCCAGCAGCTTAGGGGCGGGAGGGTCCAATGAGCAGTTCTTC.